This T cell receptor beta chain was retrieved from a study of OX40 agonist ivuxolimab in advanced cancers. Study as a whole: Prior anti-PD-1, anti-PD-L1 or anti-CTLA-4 therapy did not bar entry, and more than 35% had some.

Measured with immunoSEQ multiplex PCR; TCRdb has only the in-frame clones, and not every one. This table has about 70,000 clones, approximately 80% appearing once. V was trimmed by 8 bases and J by 4 bases, leaving 17 bases between them. This CDR3 has 14 residues. CDR1 and CDR2 (germline): MNHEY, SVGAGI. The origin of this receptor is an adult with an advanced solid tumor such as melanoma, head and neck, liver or kidney cancer. This rearrangement joins TRBV6-5 to TRBJ1-2; D is perhaps TRBD1 (6 bases). Sequencing used CD4+ or CD8+ T cells sorted from blood, obtained in a trial of the OX40 agonist ivuxolimab. CDR3: CASSQGRPPYGYTF. The CDR3 DNA reads as TGTGCCAGCTCGCAGGGGAGGCCCCCCTATGGCTACACCTTC.